The 27 T cell receptor beta chains given below trace back to one sample, sequenced in a study of T cells after yellow fever vaccination. TCRdb re-derived calls from the 5' RACE reads in MiXCR, one entry per CDR3 protein. The repertoire has approximately 93,000 distinct CDR3 sequences, 4.5% to 6% of them found once; the top ten carry 35% to 50%. Material: CD8+ T cells sorted from PBMCs, obtained 10 days after the yellow fever booster vaccination. The receptors stem from a man aged 18 to 29 who received the YFV17D yellow fever vaccine.

This clonotype was recorded many times. The chain employs TRBV30 and TRBJ2-1; the D gene is possibly TRBD2 (7 bases). This CDR3 is built from 16 residues. The V and J ends lost 5 bases and 7 bases respectively, with 24 bases between them. The germline V gene encodes CDR1 GTSNPN and CDR2 SVGIG (reference sequence). The chain's CDR3 is CAWEFRGGSTVNEQFF. In DNA, the CDR3 is TGTGCCTGGGAGTTTAGGGGGGGCTCTACCGTGAATGAGCAGTTCTTC.

This clonotype was seen a few times. J is TRBJ2-1 and V is TRBV7-6; no definite D call. Germline CDR1 reads SGHVS; CDR2 reads FNYEAQ. This CDR3 is built from 16 residues. Trimming removed 0 bases from V and 2 bases from J, with 11 bases in between. DNA of the CDR3: TGTGCCAGCAGCTTAGCGTGGGGTGGCACCTACAATGAGCAGTTCTTC. Its protein product is CASSLAWGGTYNEQFF. Combining the CDR3 with reference TRBV7-6 and TRBJ2-1 gives the whole variable domain GAGVSQSPRYKVTKRGQDVALRCDPISGHVSLYWYRQALGQGPEFLTYFNYEAQQDKSGLPNDRFSAERPEGSISTLTIQRTEQRDSAMYRCASSLAWGGTYNEQFFGPGTRLTVL.

The sample holds many counts of this clonotype. This sequence joins TRBV27 and TRBJ1-1; the D is unclear. V dropped 3 bases and J dropped 1 base, with 6 bases sitting between them. Germline-derived CDR1 and CDR2 are MNHEY and SMNVEV (reference sequence). The CDR3 has 13 residues. Written as DNA, the CDR3 is TGTGCCAGCAGTTTTACGGGGAACACTGAAGCTTTCTTT. It translates to CASSFTGNTEAFF.

This clonotype was observed a handful of times. The chain carries TRBV3-1 and TRBJ1-5; possible D gene TRBD1, 5 bases. The V end lost 0 bases, the J end lost 1 base, and 7 bases lay between the germline ends. The CDR3 covers 15 residues. Germline V gene sequence: CDR1 LGHDT, CDR2 YNNKEL (reference sequence). The chain's CDR3 is CASSQDWGSNQPQHF. As DNA, the CDR3 is TGTGCCAGCAGCCAAGATTGGGGCAGCAATCAGCCCCAGCATTTT.

The chain links TRBV24-1 to TRBJ1-5; D unresolved. V was pared by 9 bases and J by 7 bases, with 9 bases between. Germline CDR1 reads KGHDR; CDR2 reads SFDVKD. The CDR3 has 11 amino acids. CDR3 amino acids: CATWISQPQHF. The CDR3, as DNA: TGTGCCACCTGGATTTCCCAGCCCCAGCATTTT.

The table lists this clonotype with a few counts. This rearrangement joins TRBV9 to TRBJ1-6, with 7 bases that match TRBD1. The ends lost 3 bases at V and 2 bases at J; junction bases unmatched: 5. From germline, CDR1 is SGDLS and CDR2 YYNGEE. The CDR3 is 16 residues long. The CDR3 DNA is TGTGCCAGCAGCGATAAGGGGGCCCCCTATAATTCACCCCTCCACTTT. The encoded protein is CASSDKGAPYNSPLHF.

This clonotype is labeled medium-sized (0.01 to 0.1%). The CDR3 DNA sequence: TGCGCCAGCAGCCAAGCAGGGGGCTCTGGGGCCAACGTCCTGACTTTC. It yields the protein CASSQAGGSGANVLTF. This chain connects TRBV4-3 to TRBJ2-6; TRBD1 aligns across 7 bases. Per germline, CDR1 LGHNA and CDR2 YSLEER. The length of the CDR3 is 16 residues. After removal of 1 base from V and 0 bases from J, the junction contained 0 bases not matched to a gene.

The chain recombines TRBV12-3 or TRBV12-4 with TRBJ1-2; D is possibly TRBD1 (5 bases). This CDR3 is 17 amino acids long. Trimming shortened V by 5 bases and J by 4 bases, and 23 bases separated the two germline ends. The CDR3 protein is CASSPGRRSPRGYGYTF. The DNA of the CDR3 is TGTGCCAGCAGTCCGGGTAGGAGGTCTCCTAGGGGCTATGGCTACACCTTC.

V usage is TRBV28 and J usage is TRBJ1-1; 11 nucleotides line up with TRBD1. The J segment lost 2 bases and the V segment lost 4 bases, leaving 9 bases of the junction unmatched. Germline V gene data show CDR1 as MDHEN and CDR2 as SYDVKM. CDR3 length: 17 amino acids. The CDR3 sequence is CASSSGQGGAFNTEAFF. CDR3 coding DNA: TGTGCCAGCAGTTCGGGACAGGGGGGAGCCTTTAACACTGAAGCTTTCTTT.

This clonotype was recorded a few times. The V gene is TRBV4-1, the J gene TRBJ2-2, with a possible D match to TRBD2 (5 bases). The germline CDR1 and CDR2 sequences are MGHRA and YSYEKL. Trimming cost V 7 bases and J 4 bases, with 16 bases left between them. The CDR3 contains 15 residues. The CDR3 reads CASNLTWAGTGELFF. The CDR3, as DNA: TGCGCCAGCAACCTAACCTGGGCGGGCACCGGGGAGCTGTTTTTT.

The V and J genes are TRBV4-1 and TRBJ2-2, with D perhaps TRBD2 (5 bases). V lost 0 bases to trimming and J lost 4 bases, with 12 bases between them. The CDR3 consists of 16 residues. Germline-derived CDR1 and CDR2 are MGHRA and YSYEKL. CDR3 DNA sequence: TGCGCCAGCAGCCAAGATGCCGCGGGTATCACCGGGGAGCTGTTTTTT. It encodes CASSQDAAGITGELFF.

This clonotype came up many times. This chain connects TRBV19 to TRBJ1-1; D unresolved. Germline V gives CDR1 LNHDA, CDR2 SQIVND (reference sequence). The CDR3 extends over 8 amino acids. V was shortened by 4 bases and J by 9 bases, with 0 bases between the two germline ends. Here the CDR3 DNA reads TGTGCCAGTAGTAAAGCTTTCTTT. As protein: CASSKAFF.

The V and J genes are TRBV19 and TRBJ2-7; 8 bases align to TRBD1. Trimming removed 7 bases from V and 1 base from J; junction bases left unmatched: 6. There are 14 residues in the CDR3. Germline V gene data show CDR1 as LNHDA and CDR2 as SQIVND (reference sequence). CDR3 amino acids: CASTPGDRSYEQYF. Written as DNA, the CDR3 is TGTGCCAGTACCCCGGGGGACAGGTCCTACGAGCAGTACTTC.

The V and J genes are TRBV12-3 or TRBV12-4 and TRBJ2-3; 7 positions match TRBD1. Trimming took 5 bases from V and 6 from J; bases not matched to a gene: 2. The CDR3 extends over 12 amino acids. DNA for the CDR3: TGTGCCAGCAGTATACAGGGGGATACGCAGTATTTT. This codes for CASSIQGDTQYF.

The gene calls are TRBV6-5 and TRBJ2-3, with TRBD1 as a possible D gene (6 bases). Trimming removed 4 bases at V and 4 bases at J, with 15 bases between. Germline V CDR1 and CDR2: MNHEY, SVGAGI. This CDR3 has 15 amino acids. DNA of the CDR3: TGTGCCAGCAGTTTGACAGGATCGGTTTCAGATACGCAGTATTTT. Amino acid sequence: CASSLTGSVSDTQYF.

Many counts were recorded for this clonotype. The V gene is TRBV4-1, the J gene TRBJ2-3, with 9 bases aligning to TRBD2. V lost 5 bases to trimming and J lost 1 base; unmatched junction nucleotides: 13. The CDR3 loop spans 18 amino acids. CDR1 MGHRA and CDR2 YSYEKL come from the germline V gene. CDR3 nucleotide sequence: TGCGCCAGCAGCAAGGGACTAGCCCCCTCCGTTGGCACAGATACGCAGTATTTT. Its protein is CASSKGLAPSVGTDTQYF.

There are a few counts of this clonotype. The chain recombines TRBV27 with TRBJ2-7; D is perhaps TRBD1 (6 bases). This CDR3 is 14 amino acids long. Trimming pared 2 bases from V and 4 bases from J, leaving 12 bases between. Germline V CDR1 and CDR2: MNHEY, SMNVEV (reference sequence). The CDR3 loop reads CASSLLQGRYEQYF. The CDR3 nucleotides read TGTGCCAGCAGTTTACTACAGGGACGGTACGAGCAGTACTTC.

In its sample, this clonotype was seen a few times. This chain uses TRBV19 with TRBJ1-1; D is undetermined. Germline CDR1 is LNHDA and CDR2 is SQIVND (reference sequence). This CDR3 is 14 amino acids long. V lost 1 base to trimming and J lost 2 bases, with 8 bases between them. For the CDR3, the DNA is TGTGCCAGTAGTATAGCTTTGGTCAACACTGAAGCTTTCTTT. The encoded protein is CASSIALVNTEAFF.

This clonotype was seen ten or more times. The CDR3 loop reads CASSSPLSGGFDNEQFF. The CDR3 DNA follows: TGTGCCAGCAGCTCCCCTCTGAGCGGGGGATTCGACAATGAGCAGTTCTTC. J is TRBJ2-1 and V is TRBV11-2; 8 bases align to TRBD2. With 4 bases clipped from V and 5 bases from J, the junction kept 13 bases outside the gene matches. CDR3 length: 17 residues. From germline, CDR1 is SGHAT and CDR2 FQNNGV.

The chain links TRBV12-3 or TRBV12-4 to TRBJ2-2, with D hard to call. The CDR3 totals 13 residues. Trimming left V 6 bases short and J 6 bases short, with 11 bases between. CDR3 coding DNA: TGTGCCAGCAGCCCCACGGACGCCGGGGAGCTGTTTTTT. Its protein is CASSPTDAGELFF.

This rearrangement joins TRBV28 to TRBJ2-5, with D possibly TRBD1 on 6 matching bases. From germline, CDR1 is MDHEN and CDR2 SYDVKM. The CDR3 spans 15 residues. V lost 2 bases, J lost 0 bases, and 10 bases lay in between. Written as DNA, the CDR3 is TGTGCCAGCAGTTTACAACCAGGGGACCAAGAGACCCAGTACTTC. It encodes CASSLQPGDQETQYF.

The V gene is TRBV5-1, the J gene TRBJ2-1; D perhaps matches TRBD1 (6 bases). The length of the CDR3 is 15 residues. The germline gives CDR1 SGHRS, CDR2 YFSETQ. V lost 0 bases and J lost 5, with 12 bases in between. CDR3 protein: CASSLALGQNNEQFF. The CDR3 DNA reads as TGCGCCAGCAGCTTGGCCCTGGGACAAAACAATGAGCAGTTCTTC.

The CDR3 sequence: CSGGTGGEEYF. CDR3 nucleotides: TGCAGCGGCGGGACAGGGGGTGAAGAGTACTTC. The chain employs TRBV29-1 and TRBJ2-5; 11 nucleotides align to TRBD1. CDR3 length equals 11 residues. Germline V gene lookup returns CDR1 SQVTM and CDR2 ANQGSEA. The trim removed 7 bases at V and 12 bases at J, leaving 7 bases unmatched.

This clonotype has only a few counts. J is TRBJ2-1 and V is TRBV27, with 9 bases matching TRBD1. The CDR3 runs to 15 residues. V shed 3 bases, J shed 3 bases, and the junction held 3 bases outside the gene matches. Per germline, CDR1 MNHEY and CDR2 SMNVEV (reference sequence). CDR3 bases: TGTGCCAGCAGTTTGGAGGGACAGGGCTACAATGAGCAGTTCTTC. This codes for CASSLEGQGYNEQFF.

The chain uses TRBV20-1 and TRBJ2-7; 8 positions match TRBD1. The CDR3 spans 14 residues. Germline CDR1 is DFQATT and CDR2 is SNEGSKA (reference sequence). V shed 1 base, J shed 2 bases, and the junction held 4 bases outside the gene matches. The CDR3 DNA reads as TGCAGTGCTAGAGGACAGGGGAAGGCCTACGAGCAGTACTTC. Translating it yields CSARGQGKAYEQYF.

This clonotype has a count of ten or more. The chain links TRBV19 to TRBJ2-5, with TRBD2 matching over 13 bases. The length of the CDR3 is 15 residues. J lost 8 bases, V lost 3 bases, and 6 bases had no gene match. CDR1 LNHDA and CDR2 SQIVND come from the germline V gene (reference sequence). CDR3 sequence: CASSMTSGGLTTQYF. Written as DNA, the CDR3 is TGTGCCAGTAGTATGACTAGCGGGGGGCTTACAACCCAGTACTTC.

This clonotype was seen a few times. The chain joins TRBV4-1 to TRBJ2-3; D call uncertain. Germline V gene lookup returns CDR1 MGHRA and CDR2 YSYEKL. The CDR3 has 15 residues. The V and J ends lost 3 bases and 4 bases respectively, with 14 bases between them. CDR3 coding DNA: TGCGCCAGCAGCCAGCCCGTTAGTCGAGCAGATACGCAGTATTTT. Its protein is CASSQPVSRADTQYF.